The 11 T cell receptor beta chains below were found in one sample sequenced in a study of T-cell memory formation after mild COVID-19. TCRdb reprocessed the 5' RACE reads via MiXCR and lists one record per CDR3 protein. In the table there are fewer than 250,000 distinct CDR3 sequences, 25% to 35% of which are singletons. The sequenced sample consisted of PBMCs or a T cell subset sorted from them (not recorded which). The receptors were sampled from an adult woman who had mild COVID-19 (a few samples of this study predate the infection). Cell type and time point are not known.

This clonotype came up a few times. CDR3 in amino acids: CASSIGVGPETQYF. The CDR3 bases are TGTGCCAGTAGTATAGGAGTAGGGCCGGAGACCCAGTACTTC. The gene calls are TRBV19 and TRBJ2-5; D ambiguous. CDR1 and CDR2 from the germline V gene are LNHDA and SQIVND (reference sequence). V was trimmed by 1 base and J by 5 bases, leaving 11 bases between them. There are 14 residues in the CDR3.

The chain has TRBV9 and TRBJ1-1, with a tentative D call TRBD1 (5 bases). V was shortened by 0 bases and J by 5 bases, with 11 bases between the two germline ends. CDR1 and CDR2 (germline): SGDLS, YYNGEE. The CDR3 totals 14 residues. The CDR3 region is CASSVGGRATEAFF. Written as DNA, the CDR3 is TGTGCCAGCAGCGTAGGCGGCAGGGCGACTGAAGCTTTCTTT.

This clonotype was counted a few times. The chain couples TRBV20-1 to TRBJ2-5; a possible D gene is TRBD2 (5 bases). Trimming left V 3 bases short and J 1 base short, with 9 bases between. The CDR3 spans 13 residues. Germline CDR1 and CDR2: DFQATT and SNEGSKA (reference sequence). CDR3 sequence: CSASGLFQETQYF. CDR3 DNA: TGCAGTGCTAGCGGACTTTTCCAAGAGACCCAGTACTTC.

CDR3 loop: CASSYLAGVETQYF. CDR3 nucleotides: TGTGCCAGCAGTTACCTAGCGGGAGTAGAGACCCAGTACTTC. The chain couples TRBV27 to TRBJ2-5; TRBD2 aligns across 10 bases. V was clipped by 4 bases and J by 4 bases; unmatched bases: 3. In germline, CDR1 is MNHEY, CDR2 SMNVEV (reference sequence). The CDR3 sequence is 14 residues long.

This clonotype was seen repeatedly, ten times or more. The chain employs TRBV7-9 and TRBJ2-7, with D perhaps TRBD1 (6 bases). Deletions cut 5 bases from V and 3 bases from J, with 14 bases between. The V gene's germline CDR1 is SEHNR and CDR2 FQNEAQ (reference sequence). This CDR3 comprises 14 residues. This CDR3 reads CASSRLGTNYEQYF. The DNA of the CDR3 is TGTGCCAGCAGCCGACTGGGGACAAACTACGAGCAGTACTTC.

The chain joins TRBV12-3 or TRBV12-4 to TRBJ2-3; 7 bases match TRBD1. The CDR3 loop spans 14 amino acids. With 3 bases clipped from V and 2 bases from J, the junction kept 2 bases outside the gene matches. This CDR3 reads CASSFGQATDTQYF. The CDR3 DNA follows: TGTGCCAGCAGTTTCGGACAGGCCACAGATACGCAGTATTTT.

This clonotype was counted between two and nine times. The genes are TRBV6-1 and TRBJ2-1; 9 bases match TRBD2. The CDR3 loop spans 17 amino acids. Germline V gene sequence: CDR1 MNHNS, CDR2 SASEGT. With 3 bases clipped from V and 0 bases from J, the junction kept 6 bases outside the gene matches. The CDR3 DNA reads TGTGCCAGCAGTGAGTCTAGCGGGGTCAGCTCCTACAATGAGCAGTTCTTC. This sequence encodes CASSESSGVSSYNEQFF.

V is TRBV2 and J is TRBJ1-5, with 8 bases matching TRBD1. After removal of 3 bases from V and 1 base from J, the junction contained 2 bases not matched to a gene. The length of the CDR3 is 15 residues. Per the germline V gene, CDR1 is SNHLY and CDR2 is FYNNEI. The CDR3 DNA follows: TGTGCCAGCAGTGACAGGGGGCTCAGCAATCAGCCCCAGCATTTT. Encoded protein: CASSDRGLSNQPQHF. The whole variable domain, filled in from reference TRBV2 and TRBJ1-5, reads EPEVTQTPSHQVTQMGQEVILRCVPISNHLYFYWYRQILGQKVEFLVSFYNNEISEKSEIFDDQFSVERPDGSNFTLKIRSTKLEDSAMYFCASSDRGLSNQPQHFGDGTRLSIL.

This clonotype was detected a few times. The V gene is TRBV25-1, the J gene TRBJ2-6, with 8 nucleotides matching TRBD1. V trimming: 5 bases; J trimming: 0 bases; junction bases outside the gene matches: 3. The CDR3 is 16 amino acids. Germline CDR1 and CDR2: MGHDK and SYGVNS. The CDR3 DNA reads TGTGCCAGCAGTCCGGGACAGGACTCTGGGGCCAACGTCCTGACTTTC. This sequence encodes CASSPGQDSGANVLTF.

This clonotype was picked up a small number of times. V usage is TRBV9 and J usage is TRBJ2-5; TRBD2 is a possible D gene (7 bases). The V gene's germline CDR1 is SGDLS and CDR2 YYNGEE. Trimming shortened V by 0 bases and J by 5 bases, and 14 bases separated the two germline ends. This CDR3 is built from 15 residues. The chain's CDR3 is CASSVDGGPGETQYF. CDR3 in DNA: TGTGCCAGCAGCGTAGACGGGGGGCCGGGGGAGACCCAGTACTTC.

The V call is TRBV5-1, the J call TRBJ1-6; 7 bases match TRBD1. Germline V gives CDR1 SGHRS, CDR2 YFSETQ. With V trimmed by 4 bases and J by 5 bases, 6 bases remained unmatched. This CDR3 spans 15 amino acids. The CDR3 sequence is CASSPATGHNSPLHF. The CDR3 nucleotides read TGCGCCAGCAGCCCCGCGACAGGGCATAATTCACCCCTCCACTTT.